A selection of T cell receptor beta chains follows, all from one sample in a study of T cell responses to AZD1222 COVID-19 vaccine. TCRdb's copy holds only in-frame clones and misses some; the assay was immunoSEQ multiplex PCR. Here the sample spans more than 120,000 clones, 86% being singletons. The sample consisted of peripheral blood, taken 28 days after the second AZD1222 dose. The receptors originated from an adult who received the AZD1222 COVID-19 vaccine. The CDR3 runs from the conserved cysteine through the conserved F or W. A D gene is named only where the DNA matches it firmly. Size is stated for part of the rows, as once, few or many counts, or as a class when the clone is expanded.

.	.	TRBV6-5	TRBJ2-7	CASSTGYEQYF	TGTGCCAGCAGTACGGGGTACGAGCAGTACTTC
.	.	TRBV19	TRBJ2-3	CASSIRGAGPDTQYF	TGTGCCAGTAGTATTCGAGGCGCCGGTCCAGATACGCAGTATTTT
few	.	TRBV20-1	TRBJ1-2	CSALLYGYTF	TGCAGTGCTCTCCTCTATGGCTACACCTTC
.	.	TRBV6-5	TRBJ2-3	CASSSGIITDTQYF	TGTGCCAGCAGTTCGGGGATAATCACAGATACGCAGTATTTT
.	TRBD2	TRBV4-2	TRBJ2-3	CASSQDFSGGGDTQYF	TGTGCCAGCAGCCAAGACTTTAGCGGGGGCGGGGATACGCAGTATTTT
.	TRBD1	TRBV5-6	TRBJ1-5	CASSLGLGQTLNQPQHF	TGTGCCAGCAGCTTGGGGCTGGGACAGACCCTTAATCAGCCCCAGCATTTT
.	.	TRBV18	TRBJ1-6	CASSPVQGGRFSPLHF	TGTGCCAGCTCACCAGTTCAGGGAGGGCGATTTTCACCCCTCCACTTT
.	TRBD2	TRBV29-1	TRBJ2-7	CSVDDGTSLEQYF	TGCAGCGTTGATGACGGGACTAGCTTAGAGCAGTACTTC
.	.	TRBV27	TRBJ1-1	CASRVGAPGTEAFF	TGTGCCAGCAGGGTGGGGGCCCCAGGCACTGAAGCTTTCTTT
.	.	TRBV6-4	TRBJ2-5	CASSDRDGETQYF	TGTGCCAGCAGTGACCGGGATGGGGAGACCCAGTACTTC
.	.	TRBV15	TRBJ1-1	CATSRDSGVGTEAFF	TGTGCCACCAGCAGAGACTCAGGGGTGGGGACTGAAGCTTTCTTT
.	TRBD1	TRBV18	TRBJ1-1	CASSPPKQGGGTEAFF	TGTGCCAGCTCACCACCGAAACAGGGGGGGGGAACTGAAGCTTTCTTT
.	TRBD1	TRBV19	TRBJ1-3	CASIRRHWDSPSSGNTIYF	TGTGCCAGTATTAGGCGGCACTGGGACAGCCCGAGCTCTGGAAACACCATATATTTT
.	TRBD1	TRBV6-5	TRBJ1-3	CASHTGASSGNTIYF	TGTGCCAGCCACACAGGGGCAAGCTCTGGAAACACCATATATTTT
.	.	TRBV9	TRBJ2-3	CASSVEDKGTDTQYF	TGTGCCAGCAGCGTAGAGGATAAGGGAACAGATACGCAGTATTTT
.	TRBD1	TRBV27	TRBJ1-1	CASSLLDRPDLNTEAFF	TGTGCCAGCAGTTTATTGGACAGGCCAGACTTGAACACTGAAGCTTTCTTT
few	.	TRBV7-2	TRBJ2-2	CASSLSGNTGELFF	TGTGCCAGCAGCTTGAGCGGGAACACCGGGGAGCTGTTTTTT
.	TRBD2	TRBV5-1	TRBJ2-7	CASSLAASGSGVYEQYF	TGCGCCAGCAGCTTGGCTGCGAGCGGGAGTGGGGTTTACGAGCAGTACTTC
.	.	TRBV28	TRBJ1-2	CASSLFPGRYGYTF	TGTGCCAGCAGTTTATTTCCGGGGCGGTATGGCTACACCTTC
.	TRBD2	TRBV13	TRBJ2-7	CASSSRGRREDYEQYF	TGTGCCAGCAGCTCGAGGGGCCGGCGGGAGGACTACGAGCAGTACTTC
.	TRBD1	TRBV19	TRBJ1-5	CASSRYGTGNNQPQHF	TGTGCCAGTAGTCGTTACGGGACAGGGAACAATCAGCCCCAGCATTTT
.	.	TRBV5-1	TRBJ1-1	CASSTGGGNTEAFF	TGCGCCAGCAGCACAGGCGGGGGGAACACTGAAGCTTTCTTT
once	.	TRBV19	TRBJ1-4	CASSILVGEKLFF	TGTGCCAGTAGTATTTTAGTTGGGGAAAAACTGTTTTTT
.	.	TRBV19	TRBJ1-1	CASSNRGGITEAFF	TGTGCCAGTAGTAACCGCGGGGGGATAACTGAAGCTTTCTTT
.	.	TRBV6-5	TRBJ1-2	CASSYSEAPGGYTF	TGTGCCAGCAGTTACTCAGAAGCGCCTGGTGGCTACACCTTC
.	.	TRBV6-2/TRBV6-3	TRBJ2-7	CASSSFRSIYEQYF	TGTGCCAGCAGTTCATTCCGCTCGATATACGAGCAGTACTTC
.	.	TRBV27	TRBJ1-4	CASSSLQMTGLRFLNEKLFF	TGTGCCAGCAGTTCACTCCAGATGACAGGTCTAAGGTTCCTAAATGAAAAACTGTTTTTT
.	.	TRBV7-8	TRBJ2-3	CASSLLPGEGITDTQYF	TGTGCCAGCAGCTTACTCCCAGGGGAAGGGATCACAGATACGCAGTATTTT
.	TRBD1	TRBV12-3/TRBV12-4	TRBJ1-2	CASAGGGRGYTF	TGTGCCAGCGCCGGAGGGGGCCGGGGCTACACCTTC
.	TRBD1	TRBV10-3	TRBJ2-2	CAIRQGTGELFF	TGTGCCATCCGACAGGGCACCGGGGAGCTGTTTTTT
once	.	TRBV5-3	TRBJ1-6	CARSREEAGDIKGSPLHF	TGTGCCAGAAGCCGTGAGGAGGCCGGGGACATTAAAGGTTCACCCCTCCACTTT
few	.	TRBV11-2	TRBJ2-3	CASSLGSLGNGDTQYF	TGTGCCAGCAGCTTGGGTTCACTAGGGAACGGGGATACGCAGTATTTT
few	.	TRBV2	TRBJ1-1	CASSDRQRVNTEAFF	TGTGCCAGCAGTGACCGACAGAGGGTGAACACTGAAGCTTTCTTT
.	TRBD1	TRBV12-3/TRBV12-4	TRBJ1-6	CASSSTGDSPLHF	TGTGCCAGCAGTAGTACAGGGGATTCACCCCTCCACTTT
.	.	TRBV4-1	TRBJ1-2	CASSQEEGPNYGYTF	TGCGCCAGCAGCCAAGAAGAAGGTCCAAATTATGGCTACACCTTC
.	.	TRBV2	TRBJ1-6	CASSGERGSPLHF	TGTGCCAGCAGTGGCGAGCGAGGGTCACCCCTCCACTTT
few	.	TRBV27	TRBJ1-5	CASSFPMGPSNQPQHF	TGTGCCAGCAGTTTCCCCATGGGCCCCTCCAATCAGCCCCAGCATTTT
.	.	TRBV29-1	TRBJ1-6	CSGAADYNSPLHF	TGCAGCGGGGCAGCCGATTATAATTCACCCCTCCACTTT
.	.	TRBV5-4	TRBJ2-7	CASSLGSAFLSYEQYF	TGTGCCAGCAGCTTGGGGAGCGCGTTCCTCTCCTACGAGCAGTACTTC
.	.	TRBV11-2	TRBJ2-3	CASSRTVTDTQYF	TGTGCCAGCAGCAGGACAGTTACAGATACGCAGTATTTT
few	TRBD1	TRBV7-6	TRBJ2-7	CASSLEIEQGSNEQYF	TGTGCCAGCAGCTTAGAAATTGAACAGGGGAGTAACGAGCAGTACTTC
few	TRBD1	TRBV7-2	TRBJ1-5	CASSVEQGRNQPQHF	TGTGCCAGCAGTGTCGAACAGGGGCGGAATCAGCCCCAGCATTTT
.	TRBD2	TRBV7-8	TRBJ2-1	CASRSTGTRGYEQFF	TGTGCCAGCAGGTCGACCGGGACTAGAGGATATGAGCAGTTCTTC
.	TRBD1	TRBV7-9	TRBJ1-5	CASSKGQGALGPQHF	TGTGCCAGCAGCAAAGGACAGGGGGCGCTGGGGCCCCAGCATTTT
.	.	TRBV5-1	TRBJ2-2	CASSFVSNTGELFF	TGCGCCAGCAGCTTTGTGAGCAACACCGGGGAGCTGTTTTTT
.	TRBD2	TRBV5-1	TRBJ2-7	CASSLVSGLAFGEQYF	TGCGCCAGCAGCTTGGTTTCGGGACTAGCGTTCGGCGAGCAGTACTTC
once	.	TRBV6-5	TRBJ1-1	CASSYSNTEAFF	TGTGCCAGCAGTTACTCGAACACTGAAGCTTTCTTT
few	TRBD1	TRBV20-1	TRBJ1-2	CSARGRQGLF	TGCAGTGCTAGAGGACGACAGGGCCTCTTC
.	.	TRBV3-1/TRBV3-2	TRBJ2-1	CASSPSVTSYNEQFF	TGTGCCAGCAGCCCCTCGGTGACCTCCTACAATGAGCAGTTCTTC
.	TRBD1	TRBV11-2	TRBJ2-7	CASSSTTGARYEQYF	TGTGCCAGCAGCTCCACGACAGGGGCTAGATACGAGCAGTACTTC
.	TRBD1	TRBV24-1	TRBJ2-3	CATSEQGSTDTQYF	TGTGCCACCAGCGAACAGGGGAGCACAGATACGCAGTATTTT
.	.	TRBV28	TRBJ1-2	CASSHTDIWYGYTF	TGTGCCAGCAGTCACACGGACATTTGGTATGGCTACACCTTC
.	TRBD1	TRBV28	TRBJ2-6	CASSFSRGRNSGANVLTF	TGTGCCAGCAGTTTCTCCAGGGGGCGGAACTCTGGGGCCAACGTCCTGACTTTC
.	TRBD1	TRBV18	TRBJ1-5	CASSLDRVSNQPQHF	TGTGCCAGCTCACTCGACAGGGTGAGCAATCAGCCCCAGCATTTT
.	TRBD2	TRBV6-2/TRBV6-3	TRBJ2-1	CASSYSGLADEQFF	TGTGCCAGCAGTTACTCGGGGCTAGCGGATGAGCAGTTCTTC
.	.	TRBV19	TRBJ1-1	CASSRTWNTEAFF	TGTGCCAGTAGTAGGACATGGAACACTGAAGCTTTCTTT
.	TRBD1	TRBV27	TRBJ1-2	CASSFGGQPYGYTF	TGTGCCAGCAGTTTTGGGGGACAGCCATATGGCTACACCTTC
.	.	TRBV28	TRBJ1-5	CASSLRHGSHQPQHF	TGTGCCAGCAGTTTAAGGCACGGTAGTCATCAGCCCCAGCATTTT
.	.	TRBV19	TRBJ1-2	CASSIVITHYGYTF	TGTGCCAGTAGTATAGTGATTACCCACTATGGCTACACCTTC
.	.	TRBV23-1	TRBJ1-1	CASSQPGEEAFF	TGCGCCAGCAGTCAGCCCGGGGAAGAAGCTTTCTTT